This T cell receptor beta chain was identified in a study of T-cell reconstitution after alpha-beta-depleted transplantation in children (dated by TCRdb to 2015 to 2016). Context from the whole study: T-cell immune reconstitution after TCRalphabeta/CD19-depleted allogeneic hematopoietic cell transplantation in children was quantitatively tracked in the study by means of TCR repertoire profiling.

What the research found in general, with its limitations: In some patients, high TCRbeta diversity at day 60 was attributed to recipient T cells and intrathymic progenitors that had survived conditioning. The frequencies of hyperexpanded clones fell over the following months, and after one year, T-cell counts and TCRbeta diversity were mostly attributed to newly produced T cells. About two months after transplant, the apparently early recovery of alphabetaT-cell counts reportedly depended on just several hundred clones that had expanded rapidly and came from non-depleted graft cells.

The sample's treatment or condition label is to be understood as: allogeneic hematopoietic cell transplantation with graft depleted of TCRalphabeta T cells and CD19 B cells. TCRalphabeta/CD19-depleted allogeneic hematopoietic cell grafts were given to the transplant recipients, all of whom were children. This clonotype was observed a few times. What this receptor recognizes is not known. No qualities accompany the bases; no much larger clone lies one base away. The library relied on PCR. The sequencer listed for this sample is Illumina HiSeq 2500. To normalize quantification of the TCRbeta repertoire, the TCR libraries were built with molecular barcoding that relied on unique molecular identifiers. Using fastp trimming at Q25 and MiXCR clonotype assembly, TCRdb reanalyzed the public sequencing data and kept in-frame beta chains. Rows merge per CDR3 protein into single entries with the most common DNA and genes. Here the sample has a few hundred thousand distinct CDR3 sequences; over 20% occur a single time. The ten largest clones capture less than 40% of the sample.

Sequences were derived from PBMCs, sampled before TCRalphabeta/CD19-depleted stem cell transplant. The TCR comes from a boy younger than two with Wiskott-Aldrich syndrome, due to receive a stem cell transplant.

The CDR3 region: CASGSGDPGELFF. The DNA is TGCGCCAGCGGGAGCGGGGACCCCGGGGAGCTGTTTTTT. This sequence uses TRBV5-1 and TRBJ2-2; 7 central bases correspond to TRBD2. From the germline V gene, CDR1 is SGHRS and CDR2 is YFSETQ. The CDR3 measures 13 amino acids from cysteine to phenylalanine. Only the CDR3 region is kept as DNA, spanning 39 bases read in frame from base 1. Clipping removes 7 bases from V and 6 bases from J, with 6 as the unmatched junction base count.